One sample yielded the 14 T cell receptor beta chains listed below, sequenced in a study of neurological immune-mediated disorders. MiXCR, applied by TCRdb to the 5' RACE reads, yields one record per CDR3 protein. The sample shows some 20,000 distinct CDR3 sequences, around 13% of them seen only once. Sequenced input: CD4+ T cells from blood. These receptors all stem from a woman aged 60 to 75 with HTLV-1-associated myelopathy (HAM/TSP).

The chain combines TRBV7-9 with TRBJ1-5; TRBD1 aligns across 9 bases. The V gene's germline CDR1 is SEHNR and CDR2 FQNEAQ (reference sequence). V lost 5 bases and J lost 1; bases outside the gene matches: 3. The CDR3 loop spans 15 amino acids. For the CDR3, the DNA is TGTGCCAGCAGCAGACAGGGGGGGAGCAATCAGCCCCAGCATTTT. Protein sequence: CASSRQGGSNQPQHF.

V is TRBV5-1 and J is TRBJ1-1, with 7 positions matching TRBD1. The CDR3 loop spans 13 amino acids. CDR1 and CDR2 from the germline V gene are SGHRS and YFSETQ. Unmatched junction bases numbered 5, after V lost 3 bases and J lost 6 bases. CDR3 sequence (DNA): TGCGCCAGCAGCTGGGGCGGACAGGCTGAAGCTTTCTTT. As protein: CASSWGGQAEAFF.

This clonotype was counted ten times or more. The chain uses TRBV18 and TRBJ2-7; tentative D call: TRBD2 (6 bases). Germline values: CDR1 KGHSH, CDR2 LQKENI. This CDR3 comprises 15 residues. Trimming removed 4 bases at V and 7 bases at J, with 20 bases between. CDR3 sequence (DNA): TGTGCCAGCTCACTGGGGAGTGGCGGGGCGAGGGAGCAGTACTTC. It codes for CASSLGSGGAREQYF.

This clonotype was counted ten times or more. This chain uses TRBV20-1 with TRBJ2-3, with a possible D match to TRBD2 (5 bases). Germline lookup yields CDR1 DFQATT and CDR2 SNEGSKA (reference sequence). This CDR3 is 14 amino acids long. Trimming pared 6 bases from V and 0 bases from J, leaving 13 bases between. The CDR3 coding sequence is TGCAGTGCAGCCAACAGCGGTAGCACAGATACGCAGTATTTT. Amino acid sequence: CSAANSGSTDTQYF.

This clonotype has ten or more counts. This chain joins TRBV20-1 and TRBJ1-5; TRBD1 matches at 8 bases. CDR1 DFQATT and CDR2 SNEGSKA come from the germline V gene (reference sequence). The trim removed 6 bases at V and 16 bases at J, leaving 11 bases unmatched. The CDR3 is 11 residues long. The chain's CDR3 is CSARMGDRNHF. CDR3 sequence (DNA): TGCAGTGCCAGGATGGGGGACAGGAACCATTTT.

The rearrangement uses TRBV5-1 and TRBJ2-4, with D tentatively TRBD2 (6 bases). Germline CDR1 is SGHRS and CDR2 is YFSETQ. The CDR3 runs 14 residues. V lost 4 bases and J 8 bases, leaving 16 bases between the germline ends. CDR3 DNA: TGCGCCAGCAGCCAGGGCCTCGGAGGGGACATTCAGTACTTC. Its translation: CASSQGLGGDIQYF. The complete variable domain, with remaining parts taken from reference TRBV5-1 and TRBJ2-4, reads KAGVTQTPRYLIKTRGQQVTLSCSPISGHRSVSWYQQTPGQGLQFLFEYFSETQRNKGNFPGRFSGRQFSNSRSEMNVSTLELGDSALYLCASSQGLGGDIQYFGAGTRLSVL.

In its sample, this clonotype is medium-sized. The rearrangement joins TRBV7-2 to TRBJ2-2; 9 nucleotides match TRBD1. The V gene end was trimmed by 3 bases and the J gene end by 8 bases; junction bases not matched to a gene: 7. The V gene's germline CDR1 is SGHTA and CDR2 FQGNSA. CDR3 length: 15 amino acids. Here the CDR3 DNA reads TGTGCCAGCAGCTTCGGACAGGGGCGGAGAGGGGAGCTGTTTTTT. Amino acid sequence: CASSFGQGRRGELFF.

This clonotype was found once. CDR3 in amino acids: CASSVGTGFEEQYF. DNA of the CDR3: TGCGCCAGCAGCGTCGGGACAGGTTTTGAGGAGCAGTACTTC. The chain employs TRBV5-1 and TRBJ2-7, with 8 bases lining up with TRBD1. CDR3 length equals 14 residues. CDR1 is SGHRS, CDR2 YFSETQ, per germline. V lost 4 bases to trimming and J lost 7 bases; unmatched junction nucleotides: 10.

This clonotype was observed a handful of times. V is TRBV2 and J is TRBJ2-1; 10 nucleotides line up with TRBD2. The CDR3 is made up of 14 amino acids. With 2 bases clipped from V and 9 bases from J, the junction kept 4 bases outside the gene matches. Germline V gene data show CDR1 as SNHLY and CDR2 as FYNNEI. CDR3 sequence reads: CASSEWTSGREQFF. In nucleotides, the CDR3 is TGTGCCAGCAGTGAATGGACTAGCGGACGTGAGCAGTTCTTC.

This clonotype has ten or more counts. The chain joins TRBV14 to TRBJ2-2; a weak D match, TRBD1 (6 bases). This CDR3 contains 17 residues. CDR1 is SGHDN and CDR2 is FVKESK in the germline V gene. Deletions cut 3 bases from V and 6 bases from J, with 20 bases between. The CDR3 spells CASSHIRGRGMAGELFF. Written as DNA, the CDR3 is TGTGCCAGCAGCCATATCAGAGGCAGGGGTATGGCCGGGGAGCTGTTTTTT.

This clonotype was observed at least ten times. DNA of the CDR3: TGTGCCAGCAGCTCCCCCGGACGGGAGTGGGACACCGGGGAGCTGTTTTTT. Protein: CASSSPGREWDTGELFF. V gene TRBV7-9 combines with J gene TRBJ2-2; D might be TRBD2 (6 bases). The germline V and J ends were trimmed by 4 bases and 3 bases, with 18 bases remaining between them. This CDR3 is built from 17 residues. Germline assignment: CDR1 SEHNR and CDR2 FQNEAQ (reference sequence).

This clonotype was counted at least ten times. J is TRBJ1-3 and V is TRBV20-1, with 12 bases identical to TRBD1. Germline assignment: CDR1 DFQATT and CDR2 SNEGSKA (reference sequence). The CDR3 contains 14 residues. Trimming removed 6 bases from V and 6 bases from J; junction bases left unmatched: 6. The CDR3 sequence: CSARDRGPVNTIYF. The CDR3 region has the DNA TGCAGTGCCCGGGACAGGGGGCCGGTAAACACCATATATTTT.

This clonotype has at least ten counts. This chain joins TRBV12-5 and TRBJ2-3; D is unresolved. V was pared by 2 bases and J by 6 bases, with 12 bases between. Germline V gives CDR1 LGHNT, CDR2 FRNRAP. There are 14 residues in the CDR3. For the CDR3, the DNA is TGTGCTAGTGGTTTGTTCATGGGTTGGGATACGCAGTATTTT. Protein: CASGLFMGWDTQYF.

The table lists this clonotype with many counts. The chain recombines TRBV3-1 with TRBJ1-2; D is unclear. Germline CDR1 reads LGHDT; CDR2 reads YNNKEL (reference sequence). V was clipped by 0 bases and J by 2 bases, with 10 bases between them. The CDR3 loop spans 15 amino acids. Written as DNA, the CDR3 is TGTGCCAGCAGCCAAGATTCGGTCAAGAACTATGGCTACACCTTC. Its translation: CASSQDSVKNYGYTF.